This T cell receptor (beta chain) is from a study of T cells after yellow fever vaccination. One entry per CDR3 protein, called by TCRdb with MiXCR from the 5' RACE reads. The table includes 400,000 or so distinct CDR3 sequences, around 10% detected once. This clonotype appeared a few times. Its antigen is not identified. Between the trimmed V and J ends, which lost 0 bases and 8 bases, there was a span of 14 bases. The germline gives CDR1 SGHTA, CDR2 FQGNSA. CDR3 size: 15 residues. Study conclusions and caveats: Most primary-vaccination clones recurred post-booster (around 95% CD4, roughly 87% CD8).

This sequence originates from a man aged 18 to 35 who received the YFV17D yellow fever vaccine. V usage is TRBV7-2 and J usage is TRBJ2-1, with D possibly TRBD1 on 5 matching bases. The material sequenced was PBMCs, taken on the day of the first yellow fever vaccination. CDR3 DNA sequence: TGTGCCAGCAGCTTAGCCGCCCTTCAGGGCTATGAGCAGTTCTTC. Its protein product is CASSLAALQGYEQFF.